Presented here are 14 T cell receptor beta chains from one specimen sequenced in a study of siplizumab effects on memory and regulatory T cells. The method was immunoSEQ multiplex PCR; TCRdb's version includes in-frame clones alone and lacks a portion of them. The sample comprises tens of thousands of clones, around 78% of which are singletons, and roughly 3.8% rests with the top ten. Sequenced input: memory CD4+ T cells sorted from blood. These receptors were obtained from a human donor in good health.

The chain recombines TRBV5-4 with TRBJ2-3; 11 bases map to TRBD2. Trimming at V came to 4 bases and at J to 5 bases, leaving 3 bases not matched to a gene. Germline lookup yields CDR1 SGHNT and CDR2 YYREEE (reference sequence). CDR3 size: 14 residues. The CDR3 region has the DNA TGTGCCAGCAGCCCTGGACTAGCGGGAGATACGCAGTATTTT. Encoded protein: CASSPGLAGDTQYF.

The genes are TRBV11-1 and TRBJ1-4, with 9 bases matching TRBD1. V was pared by 5 bases and J by 7 bases, with 5 bases of the junction left unmatched. This CDR3 comprises 14 residues. Germline V CDR1 and CDR2: SGHAT, FQDESV (reference sequence). For the CDR3, the DNA is TGTGCCAGCAGCGATCCGGGACAGGGTGAAAAACTGTTTTTT. It translates to CASSDPGQGEKLFF. Combining the CDR3 with reference TRBV11-1 and TRBJ1-4 gives the whole variable domain EAEVAQSPRYKITEKSQAVAFWCDPISGHATLYWYRQILGQGPELLVQFQDESVVDDSQLPKDRFSAERLKGVDSTLKIQPAELGDSAMYLCASSDPGQGEKLFFGSGTQLSVL.

V usage is TRBV18 and J usage is TRBJ2-2; possible D gene TRBD1, 5 bases. Trimming cost V 3 bases and J 7 bases, with 21 bases left between them. The CDR3 is 17 amino acids. CDR1 is KGHSH, CDR2 LQKENI, per germline. The CDR3 sequence is CASSPSETATAGGELFF. The CDR3 DNA reads TGTGCCAGCTCACCTTCGGAGACAGCAACGGCCGGCGGGGAGCTGTTTTTT.

This clone showed up just once. The chain links TRBV18 to TRBJ1-2; 8 bases are shared with TRBD1. With V trimmed by 4 bases and J by 3 bases, 1 base remained unmatched. This CDR3 comprises 13 residues. The germline CDR1 and CDR2 sequences are KGHSH and LQKENI. CDR3 region: CASSQTGDYGYTF. The CDR3 DNA sequence: TGTGCCAGCTCACAGACAGGGGACTATGGCTACACCTTC. The full variable domain, its missing parts supplied by reference TRBV18 and TRBJ1-2, is NAGVMQNPRHLVRRRGQEARLRCSPMKGHSHVYWYRQLPEEGLKFMVYLQKENIIDESGMPKERFSAEFPKEGPSILRIQQVVRGDSAAYFCASSQTGDYGYTFGSGTRLTVV.

The chain links TRBV7-9 to TRBJ2-3, with 8 bases aligning to TRBD1. J gave up 4 bases and V 7 bases, and 13 bases lay outside the gene matches. Germline CDR1 is SEHNR and CDR2 is FQNEAQ (reference sequence). The length of the CDR3 is 16 residues. The CDR3, as DNA: TGTGCCAGCAACCCGTACAGGGGGGCCGTTGCAGATACGCAGTATTTT. Translation gives CASNPYRGAVADTQYF.

This chain joins TRBV19 and TRBJ1-4, with D unclear. V lost 5 bases, J lost 3 bases, and 16 bases lay in between. Germline V gene lookup returns CDR1 LNHDA and CDR2 SQIVND (reference sequence). This CDR3 contains 16 residues. CDR3 protein: CASSPARDGSNEKLFF. Written as DNA, the CDR3 is TGTGCCAGTAGTCCGGCGAGAGACGGGTCTAATGAAAAACTGTTTTTT. The full variable domain, its missing parts supplied by reference TRBV19 and TRBJ1-4, is DGGITQSPKYLFRKEGQNVTLSCEQNLNHDAMYWYRQDPGQGLRLIYYSQIVNDFQKGDIAEGYSVSREKKESFPLTVTSAQKNPTAFYLCASSPARDGSNEKLFFGSGTQLSVL.

By share of the sample, this clone is medium-sized. The V gene is TRBV4-1, the J gene TRBJ2-7; D is undetermined. Germline CDR1 and CDR2: MGHRA and YSYEKL. This CDR3 is built from 13 residues. The V gene lost 3 bases and the J gene lost 8 bases, with 14 bases spanning the gap. CDR3 sequence (DNA): TGCGCCAGCAGCCAGTTGGACCCTCCTCAGCAGTACTTC. This translates into CASSQLDPPQQYF.

This rearrangement joins TRBV5-1 to TRBJ2-1; 8 nucleotides line up with TRBD1. V lost 5 bases, J lost 5 bases, and 18 bases stayed unmatched. This CDR3 has 18 amino acids. The germline CDR1 and CDR2 sequences are SGHRS and YFSETQ. The CDR3 protein is CASRGSLGDRIGDNEQFF. The CDR3 region has the DNA TGCGCCAGCAGGGGTAGTTTAGGGGACAGGATAGGGGACAATGAGCAGTTCTTC.

V gene TRBV18 combines with J gene TRBJ1-3; D remains ambiguous. The ends were cut back, 3 bases at V and 4 bases at J, with 19 bases in the middle. There are 17 residues in the CDR3. CDR1 KGHSH and CDR2 LQKENI come from the germline V gene. The CDR3 region is CASSPAPQMLAGNTIYF. CDR3 nucleotides: TGTGCCAGCTCACCGGCTCCTCAAATGCTCGCCGGAAACACCATATATTTT. The full variable domain, with the rest looked up from reference TRBV18 and TRBJ1-3, is NAGVMQNPRHLVRRRGQEARLRCSPMKGHSHVYWYRQLPEEGLKFMVYLQKENIIDESGMPKERFSAEFPKEGPSILRIQQVVRGDSAAYFCASSPAPQMLAGNTIYFGEGSWLTVV.

The chain carries TRBV6-5 and TRBJ1-1; 7 bases agree with TRBD1. Germline trimming cut 6 bases from V and 5 bases from J; bases unmatched to any gene: 9. This CDR3 is 14 amino acids long. Germline-derived CDR1 and CDR2 are MNHEY and SVGAGI. The DNA of the CDR3 is TGTGCCAGCAGCCCCCCGACAGGGAGGACTGAAGCTTTCTTT. Its protein is CASSPPTGRTEAFF.

The rearrangement uses TRBV27 and TRBJ2-7; tentatively, D is TRBD1 (6 bases). Germline values: CDR1 MNHEY, CDR2 SMNVEV (reference sequence). This CDR3 has 15 amino acids. The germline V and J ends were trimmed by 2 bases and 1 base, with 12 bases remaining between them. The CDR3 DNA sequence: TGTGCCAGCAGTTTAACGAAGACAGGATCCTACGAGCAGTACTTC. Its translation is CASSLTKTGSYEQYF.

The chain couples TRBV5-6 to TRBJ1-4; D is possibly TRBD1 (6 bases). The V and J ends lost 4 bases and 7 bases respectively, with 11 bases between them. This CDR3 is built from 13 residues. The germline gives CDR1 SGHDT, CDR2 YYEEEE. The CDR3 protein is CASSLDRLEKLFF. The CDR3 DNA follows: TGTGCCAGCAGCCTAGACAGGCTTGAAAAACTGTTTTTT.

The chain has TRBV19 and TRBJ1-5; possible D gene TRBD1, 6 bases. Trimming pared 4 bases from V and 0 bases from J, leaving 19 bases between. Germline V CDR1 and CDR2: LNHDA, SQIVND (reference sequence). This CDR3 is built from 18 residues. The CDR3 DNA reads as TGTGCCAGTAGTACCCCACCCACAGGGAGTCATAGCAATCAGCCCCAGCATTTT. It specifies CASSTPPTGSHSNQPQHF.

The gene calls are TRBV4-1 and TRBJ2-3; D possibly corresponds to TRBD2 (6 bases). This CDR3 spans 13 amino acids. Trimming pared 4 bases from V and 6 bases from J, leaving 11 bases between. CDR1 MGHRA and CDR2 YSYEKL come from the germline V gene. CDR3 sequence (DNA): TGCGCCAGCAGCCGGGTACTAGCCGATACGCAGTATTTT. It is translated as CASSRVLADTQYF.